The TCR beta chain under discussion was sequenced for a study of shared clonotypes between healthy human individuals. Turning to the study itself: Researchers assigned three CD4 naive, three CD4 memory, two CD8 naive and one CD8 memory plate to each donor.

V was clipped by 5 bases and J by 0 bases; unmatched bases: 5. Germline assignment: CDR1 SGHAT and CDR2 FQNNGV. CDR3 length: 15 residues. Selected positively for CCR7 and CD45RO-negative, naive CD8 cells excluded terminally differentiated effector memory CD45RA+ cells. Methods used by the authors: As immunoSEQ supplied junction-only sequences (without quality scores), filtering differed. TCRdb's copy holds only in-frame clones and misses some; the assay was immunoSEQ multiplex PCR. The V and J calls and the clone size are those of that table, but D and trimming were determined from the DNA. The sample lists hundreds of thousands of clones, 95% to 98% seen once, with 0.3% in the top ten.

The chain links TRBV11-2 to TRBJ2-7; 9 nucleotides line up with TRBD2. The receptor's source is a man aged 30 to 39 in good health. The sample comprised naive CD8+ T cells sorted from blood. In DNA form, the CDR3 reads TGTGCCAGCAGCGATCTAGCGGGGAGCTCCTACGAGCAGTACTTC. Translation: CASSDLAGSSYEQYF.